The next 23 T cell receptor beta chains were all read from a single sample in a study of regulatory T cells in long-lasting Graves disease (dated by TCRdb to about 2021). The library relied on multiplex PCR. The sample was run on an Illumina HiSeq 4000. iRepertoire HTBI primers and Arm-PCR amplification of CDR3 regions were used to construct TCR beta libraries. Through fastp at Q25 and MiXCR, TCRdb rebuilt clones from the public reads, retaining in-frame beta chains. For every CDR3 protein sequence, its rows merge into one entry that carries the most common genes and DNA. Here the sample has a few hundred thousand distinct CDR3 sequences; roughly 25% occur a single time. Approximately 28% of the sample goes to the ten largest clones. The time point label, as the study defines it: persistent/refractory GD, antithyroid drugs over 5 years with positive TRAb. For both TCR sequencing and RNA sequencing, RNA was extracted from PBMCs using TRIzol.

Sequencing was performed on peripheral blood mononuclear cells (PBMCs), taken when the disease was refractory, from a patient treated with antithyroid drugs. These receptor sequences come from a woman between 35 and 50 years old with Graves disease. Donor details come from another sample of the same person, matched by shared clones.

This clonotype was detected a few times. This chain joins TRBV15 and TRBJ1-5; D gene uncertain. The CDR3 runs 13 residues. V lost 8 bases to trimming and J lost 0 bases, with 8 bases between them. CDR1 and CDR2 from the germline V gene are LNHNV and YYDKDF (reference sequence). The CDR3 loop is CATSTYSNQPQHF. CDR3 DNA sequence: TGTGCCACCTCCACCTATAGCAATCAGCCCCAGCATTTT.

A few counts support this clonotype. Here the CDR3 reads CASSLGGIEKLFF. The CDR3 coding sequence is TGTGCCAGCAGCTTGGGAGGGATTGAAAAACTGTTTTTT. The chain couples TRBV5-5 to TRBJ1-4, with unresolved D. CDR3 size: 13 residues. V was pared by 0 bases and J by 7 bases, with 7 bases between. The germline CDR1 and CDR2 sequences are SGHKS and YYEKEE (reference sequence).

This clonotype has only a few counts. The genes are TRBV6-1 and TRBJ2-3; D is unresolved. The CDR3 covers 16 residues. Trimming took off 4 bases at V and 4 bases at J, with 18 bases between the two ends. Germline-derived CDR1 and CDR2 are MNHNS and SASEGT. The chain's CDR3 is CASSVWVLKAADTQYF. CDR3 sequence (DNA): TGTGCCAGCAGTGTCTGGGTTCTTAAGGCTGCAGATACGCAGTATTTT.

This clonotype appeared many times. This sequence joins TRBV11-2 and TRBJ2-5; D perhaps matches TRBD2 (6 bases). The CDR3 has 13 residues. The ends were cut back, 3 bases at V and 9 bases at J, with 14 bases in the middle. Germline lookup yields CDR1 SGHAT and CDR2 FQNNGV. The CDR3 spells CASSLREEGAQYF. CDR3 nucleotide sequence: TGTGCCAGCAGCTTGAGGGAGGAAGGGGCCCAGTACTTC.

This clonotype was counted between two and nine times. The chain joins TRBV27 to TRBJ1-1, with a possible D match to TRBD1 (5 bases). The CDR3 length is 18 residues. Deletions cut 5 bases from V and 0 bases from J, with 22 bases between. Germline CDR1 is MNHEY and CDR2 is SMNVEV (reference sequence). The CDR3 spells CASSPHSRGLIMNTEAFF. DNA for the CDR3: TGTGCCAGCAGTCCCCATAGCCGGGGCCTTATAATGAACACTGAAGCTTTCTTT.

This clonotype was picked up a small number of times. The chain employs TRBV5-6 and TRBJ2-7; D call uncertain. Germline CDR1 and CDR2: SGHDT and YYEEEE. V lost 2 bases to trimming and J lost 2 bases, with 14 bases between them. This CDR3 comprises 15 residues. DNA for the CDR3: TGTGCCAGCAGCTTCATGTCGGGTTCCGCCTACGAGCAGTACTTC. Amino acid sequence: CASSFMSGSAYEQYF.

V gene TRBV18 combines with J gene TRBJ1-1; no clear D gene. The CDR3 covers 12 residues. CDR1 and CDR2 from the germline V gene are KGHSH and LQKENI. Trimming shortened V by 2 bases and J by 7 bases, and 8 bases separated the two germline ends. The CDR3 reads CASSPSQSEAFF. Here the CDR3 DNA reads TGTGCCAGCTCACCAAGCCAGAGTGAAGCTTTCTTT. Complete variable domain (other parts from reference TRBV18 and TRBJ1-1): NAGVMQNPRHLVRRRGQEARLRCSPMKGHSHVYWYRQLPEEGLKFMVYLQKENIIDESGMPKERFSAEFPKEGPSILRIQQVVRGDSAAYFCASSPSQSEAFFGQGTRLTVV.

V and J are TRBV7-6 and TRBJ2-2, with D unresolved. The V gene's germline CDR1 is SGHVS and CDR2 FNYEAQ. The CDR3 extends over 12 amino acids. Trimming removed 2 bases at V and 7 bases at J, with 5 bases between. The CDR3 loop reads CASSLRNGELFF. CDR3 sequence (DNA): TGTGCCAGCAGCTTACGGAACGGGGAGCTGTTTTTT. The full variable domain, in which reference TRBV7-6 and TRBJ2-2 provide the parts outside the CDR3, is GAGVSQSPRYKVTKRGQDVALRCDPISGHVSLYWYRQALGQGPEFLTYFNYEAQQDKSGLPNDRFSAERPEGSISTLTIQRTEQRDSAMYRCASSLRNGELFFGEGSRLTVL.

This chain uses TRBV6-1 with TRBJ1-1, with TRBD1 identical over 10 bases. The junction had 12 bases not matched to a gene; V was cut back by 6 bases and J by 2 bases. Germline V gene sequence: CDR1 MNHNS, CDR2 SASEGT. This CDR3 comprises 17 residues. Here the CDR3 DNA reads TGTGCCAGCAGGCCCCAGGGGACAGGGGTATTTAACACTGAAGCTTTCTTT. Its protein is CASRPQGTGVFNTEAFF.

The table lists this clonotype with a few counts. This may be a read error: a much more frequent sequence differs by one nucleotide. DNA of the CDR3: TGTGCCAGCAGTGAGACGAACACCGGGGAGCTGTTTTTT. Encoded protein: CASSETNTGELFF. V is TRBV25-1 and J is TRBJ2-2; D unresolved. Germline V CDR1 and CDR2: MGHDK, SYGVNS. The ends were cut back, 3 bases at V and 0 bases at J, with 2 bases in the middle. The CDR3 contains 13 residues.

The chain carries TRBV5-1 and TRBJ2-2, with 12 nucleotides matching TRBD2. V gave up 6 bases and J gave up 4 bases; unmatched junction bases: 13. Germline CDR1 is SGHRS and CDR2 is YFSETQ. The length of the CDR3 is 18 residues. CDR3 sequence: CASTLLAGGLECTGELFF. The CDR3 DNA sequence: TGCGCCAGCACCTTACTAGCGGGAGGCCTCGAGTGCACCGGGGAGCTGTTTTTT.

The J gene is TRBJ2-1, the V gene TRBV7-9; D might be TRBD2 (6 bases). CDR3 length equals 17 residues. In germline, CDR1 is SEHNR, CDR2 FQNEAQ (reference sequence). Trimming left V 0 bases short and J 4 bases short, with 16 bases between. The CDR3 region has the DNA TGTGCCAGCAGCTTAGCGGCGGTCCGGGACTTTTACAATGAGCAGTTCTTC. Its protein is CASSLAAVRDFYNEQFF.

A few counts support this clonotype. This chain uses TRBV28 with TRBJ1-5; D is uncertain. This CDR3 spans 12 amino acids. The V end was cut by 4 bases, the J end by 6 bases, with 7 bases between. The germline CDR1 and CDR2 sequences are MDHEN and SYDVKM. The CDR3: CASSWRRQPQHF. The CDR3 bases are TGTGCCAGCAGTTGGAGGCGTCAGCCCCAGCATTTT.

This clonotype was counted many times. V is TRBV20-1 and J is TRBJ1-5, with a possible D match to TRBD1 (5 bases). This CDR3 region has 13 residues. In germline, CDR1 is DFQATT, CDR2 SNEGSKA (reference sequence). V shed 3 bases and J shed 7 bases, with 13 bases lying between them. In DNA, the CDR3 is TGCAGTGCTAGTCAGGGAGCGGCGCAGCCCCAGCATTTT. Translating it yields CSASQGAAQPQHF.

This clonotype was counted many times. V usage is TRBV2 and J usage is TRBJ1-4; unclear D gene. V was clipped by 7 bases and J by 1 base, with 7 bases between them. Germline loops: CDR1 SNHLY, CDR2 FYNNEI. This CDR3 has 13 amino acids. The DNA of the CDR3 is TGTGCCAGCATCAGGCGAACTAATGAAAAACTGTTTTTT. Translating gives CASIRRTNEKLFF.

This sequence joins TRBV19 and TRBJ1-4, with 8 positions matching TRBD1. The CDR3 has 12 amino acids. Germline V gives CDR1 LNHDA, CDR2 SQIVND (reference sequence). Losses at the gene ends were 5 bases for V and 8 bases for J; bases not matched to a gene: 1. The chain's CDR3 is CASSGQGEKLFF. Here the CDR3 DNA reads TGTGCCAGTAGTGGACAGGGAGAAAAACTGTTTTTT. Full variable domain (outside the CDR3, taken from reference TRBV19 and TRBJ1-4): DGGITQSPKYLFRKEGQNVTLSCEQNLNHDAMYWYRQDPGQGLRLIYYSQIVNDFQKGDIAEGYSVSREKKESFPLTVTSAQKNPTAFYLCASSGQGEKLFFGSGTQLSVL.

This clonotype was counted many times. The chain joins TRBV6-1 to TRBJ1-5; D remains ambiguous. V lost 1 base and J 5 bases, leaving 9 bases between the germline ends. The CDR3 runs 14 residues. Per germline, CDR1 MNHNS and CDR2 SASEGT. The CDR3 nucleotides read TGTGCCAGCAGTGAAGGGGCATCTTATCAGCCCCAGCATTTT. Protein: CASSEGASYQPQHF.

This clonotype came up many times. The CDR3 DNA reads TGTGCCAGCAGTTCCCTCAGGGCATCCGGTCAGCCCCAGCATTTT. Translation: CASSSLRASGQPQHF. The rearrangement links TRBV6-5 to TRBJ1-5; TRBD1 is a possible D gene (5 bases). The V gene lost 4 bases and the J gene lost 6 bases, with 16 bases spanning the gap. The CDR3 has 15 amino acids. CDR1 is MNHEY and CDR2 is SVGAGI in the germline V gene.

This clonotype was picked up many times. V gene TRBV7-8 combines with J gene TRBJ2-5; D ambiguous. Germline lookup yields CDR1 SGHVS and CDR2 FQNEAQ. V gave up 5 bases and J gave up 0 bases, with 7 bases separating them. The CDR3 consists of 13 residues. The CDR3 DNA follows: TGTGCCAGCAGCATCCCCTACCAAGAGACCCAGTACTTC. It specifies CASSIPYQETQYF. Together with reference TRBV7-8 and TRBJ2-5, the CDR3 gives the full variable domain: GAGVSQSPRYKVAKRGQDVALRCDPISGHVSLFWYQQALGQGPEFLTYFQNEAQLDKSGLPSDRFFAERPEGSVSTLKIQRTQQEDSAVYLCASSIPYQETQYFGPGTRLLVL.

This clonotype was seen a few times. The genes are TRBV6-5 and TRBJ2-7, with TRBD2 matching over 8 bases. This CDR3 spans 15 amino acids. Germline trimming cut 0 bases from V and 3 bases from J; bases unmatched to any gene: 4. Per the germline V gene, CDR1 is MNHEY and CDR2 is SVGAGI. The CDR3 region has the DNA TGTGCCAGCAGTTACTCGATAGCGGGGCTCTACGAGCAGTACTTC. This sequence encodes CASSYSIAGLYEQYF.

This clonotype occurred many times. The chain links TRBV6-5 to TRBJ2-2; maybe TRBD1 (5 bases). CDR1 is MNHEY and CDR2 is SVGAGI in the germline V gene. The CDR3 sequence is 17 residues long. Trimming pared 2 bases from V and 1 base from J, leaving 14 bases between. CDR3 sequence (DNA): TGTGCCAGCAGTTACCTTACTGACAGCTTGAACACCGGGGAGCTGTTTTTT. This sequence encodes CASSYLTDSLNTGELFF.

This chain connects TRBV5-1 to TRBJ2-2; 10 bases fit TRBD2. The CDR3 totals 19 residues. V trimming: 6 bases; J trimming: 5 bases; junction bases outside the gene matches: 19. Germline V lookup: CDR1 SGHRS, CDR2 YFSETQ. In DNA form, the CDR3 reads TGCGCCAGCATCATCCCGGGACTAGCGATAGAAGGTGGGACCGGGGAGCTGTTTTTT. Its protein is CASIIPGLAIEGGTGELFF.

This chain joins TRBV28 and TRBJ1-1, with D maybe TRBD1 (6 bases). The CDR3 has 11 amino acids. Germline V lookup: CDR1 MDHEN, CDR2 SYDVKM. The germline V and J ends were trimmed by 6 bases and 7 bases, with 9 bases remaining between them. The CDR3 region has the DNA TGTGCCAGCAGGGACAGCGATGAAGCTTTCTTT. It translates to CASRDSDEAFF.